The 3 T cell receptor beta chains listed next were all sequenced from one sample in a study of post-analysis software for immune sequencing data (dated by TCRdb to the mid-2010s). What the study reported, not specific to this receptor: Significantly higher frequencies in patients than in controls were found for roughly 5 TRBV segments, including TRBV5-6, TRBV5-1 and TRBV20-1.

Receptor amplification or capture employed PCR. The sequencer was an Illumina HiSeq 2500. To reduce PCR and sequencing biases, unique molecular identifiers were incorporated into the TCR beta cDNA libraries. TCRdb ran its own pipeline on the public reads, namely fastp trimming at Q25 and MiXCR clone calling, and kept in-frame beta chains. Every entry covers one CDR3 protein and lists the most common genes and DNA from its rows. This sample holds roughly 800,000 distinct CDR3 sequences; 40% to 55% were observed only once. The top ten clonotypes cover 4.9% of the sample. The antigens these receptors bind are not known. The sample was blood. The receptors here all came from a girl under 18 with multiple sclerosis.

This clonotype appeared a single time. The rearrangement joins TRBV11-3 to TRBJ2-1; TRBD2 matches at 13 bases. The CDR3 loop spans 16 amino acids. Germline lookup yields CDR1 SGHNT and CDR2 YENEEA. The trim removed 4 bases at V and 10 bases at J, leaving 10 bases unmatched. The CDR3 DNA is TGTGCCAGCAGCTCTAGAGGACTAGCGGGAGTGGGGGAGCAGTTCTTC. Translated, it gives CASSSRGLAGVGEQFF.

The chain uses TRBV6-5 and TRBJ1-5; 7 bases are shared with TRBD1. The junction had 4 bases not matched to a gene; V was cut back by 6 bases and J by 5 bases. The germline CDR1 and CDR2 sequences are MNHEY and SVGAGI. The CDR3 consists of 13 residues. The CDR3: CASSQGGYQPQHF. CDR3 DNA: TGTGCCAGCAGCCAAGGGGGCTATCAGCCCCAGCATTTT.

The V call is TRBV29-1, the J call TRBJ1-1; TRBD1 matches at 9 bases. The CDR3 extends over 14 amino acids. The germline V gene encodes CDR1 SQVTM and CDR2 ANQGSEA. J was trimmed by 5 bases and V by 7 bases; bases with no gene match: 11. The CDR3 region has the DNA TGCAGCGCTAAAAGGACAGGGGAAGGAACTGAAGCTTTCTTT. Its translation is CSAKRTGEGTEAFF.